A single sample is the source of the 26 T cell receptor beta chains below, sequenced in a study of CXCR3-negative and CXCR3-positive naive CD8 T cells (dated by TCRdb to about 2019). The study at large found these results: Compared with CXCR3-negative naive cells, CXCR3-positive naive cells had TRB CDR3s with higher hydrophobicity (lower Kidera factor 4), lower energy, and higher strength and volume indices.

Sequencing relied on a NextSeq 550. The Human TCR Profiling Kit (MiLaboratory) was used to make UMI-labeled 5' RACE TRB cDNA libraries. TCRdb reprocessed the reads and lists each CDR3 protein sequence as a single entry, with no DNA. The table held for this sample gives around 63,000 distinct CDR3 sequences. Of the sample, around 4.9% is held by the ten largest clones. These TCRs' antigens remain unknown. Sample: naive CXCR3+ CD8+ T cells from blood. Read against the paper, the sample's cell subset or site label means: CD45RO-CCR7+CD27+CD95- naive CD8+ T cells expressing CXCR3 (TNR3+). These receptors originate from a human donor in good health. Some clones in this sample may be carry-over from other donors' samples.

J is TRBJ2-7 and V is TRBV29-1; the TCRdb call, TRBD1, lacks DNA for checking. Germline CDR1 SQVTM, CDR2 ANQGSEA. The CDR3 totals 13 residues. The CDR3 region is CSVEEPGRDEQYF.

This rearrangement joins TRBV4-1 to TRBJ2-2; the D call of TRBD1 rests on TCRdb alone, since no DNA is present to check it. The CDR3 sequence is 16 residues long. Germline CDR1 reads MGHRA; CDR2 reads YSYEKL. The CDR3 loop reads CASSQGWTGFPGELFF.

The chain has TRBV12-3 or TRBV12-4 and TRBJ2-2. This CDR3 has 13 residues. This CDR3 is CASSFQVTGELFF.

The rearrangement uses TRBV7-7 and TRBJ2-4. Germline V lookup: CDR1 SSHAT, CDR2 FNYEAQ (reference sequence). The CDR3 is 19 amino acids. CDR3 in amino acids: CASSFQPIDITLAKNIQYF. Based on the CDR3 plus reference TRBV7-7 and TRBJ2-4, the full variable domain is GAGVSQSPRYKVTKRGQDVTLRCDPISSHATLYWYQQALGQGPEFLTYFNYEAQPDKSGLPSDRFSAERPEGSISTLTIQRTEQRDSAMYRCASSFQPIDITLAKNIQYFGAGTRLSVL.

The V gene is TRBV29-1, the J gene TRBJ2-3; TCRdb returns TRBD1, unconfirmable since there is no DNA. This CDR3 is built from 14 residues. Per the germline V gene, CDR1 is SQVTM and CDR2 is ANQGSEA. CDR3 amino acids: CSVEGGDSADTQYF.

The rearrangement uses TRBV29-1 and TRBJ2-2; TCRdb's D gene call, TRBD2, goes unchecked for lack of DNA. The CDR3 loop spans 12 amino acids. Germline CDR1 is SQVTM and CDR2 is ANQGSEA. The CDR3 sequence: CSVGGEAGELFF.

The J gene is TRBJ2-3, the V gene TRBV12-3 or TRBV12-4; there is no DNA to check the TCRdb D call of TRBD2. CDR3 length equals 14 residues. This chain's CDR3 is CASRDFLSTDTQYF.

J is TRBJ2-7 and V is TRBV7-9; there is no DNA to check the TCRdb D call of TRBD2. The CDR3 has 16 amino acids. The germline gives CDR1 SEHNR, CDR2 FQNEAQ (reference sequence). The CDR3 is CASSLTSGGNRYEQYF.

The chain has TRBV30 and TRBJ2-5. This CDR3 is 13 amino acids long. Germline CDR1 and CDR2: GTSNPN and SVGIG (reference sequence). The CDR3 is CAWSVVSQETQYF.

The V and J genes are TRBV28 and TRBJ2-5; checking the TCRdb D call of TRBD1 is not possible without DNA. The CDR3 length is 16 residues. CDR1 is MDHEN and CDR2 is SYDVKM in the germline V gene. This chain's CDR3 is CASSLIRYRGPETQYF.

The chain links TRBV29-1 to TRBJ1-2. There are 14 residues in the CDR3. Germline CDR1 and CDR2: SQVTM and ANQGSEA. The CDR3 protein is CSVPGEGKRHGYTF.

CDR3: CSGGLAVWNEQFF. This chain joins TRBV29-1 and TRBJ2-1; the D gene TCRdb calls, TRBD2, cannot be checked with no DNA. Germline V gene lookup returns CDR1 SQVTM and CDR2 ANQGSEA. The CDR3 consists of 13 residues.

The chain is built from TRBV5-6 and TRBJ2-1; TCRdb names TRBD1, which stays unverified in the absence of DNA. The V gene's germline CDR1 is SGHDT and CDR2 YYEEEE. This CDR3 spans 19 amino acids. The CDR3 reads CASSSPPSSESGSYNEQFF.

The V and J genes are TRBV29-1 and TRBJ2-1. Germline V CDR1 and CDR2: SQVTM, ANQGSEA. This CDR3 spans 15 amino acids. The CDR3 sequence: CSVATDSSSYNEQFF.

V is TRBV12-3 or TRBV12-4 and J is TRBJ1-2. This CDR3 spans 15 amino acids. The CDR3 spells CASSPPSSANYGYTF.

The chain couples TRBV5-1 to TRBJ2-3; the TRBD2 assignment by TCRdb is unverifiable without DNA. The CDR3 sequence is 17 residues long. Germline V gene sequence: CDR1 SGHRS, CDR2 YFSETQ. The CDR3 is CASSFLAGETSTDTQYF. Based on the CDR3 plus reference TRBV5-1 and TRBJ2-3, the full variable domain is KAGVTQTPRYLIKTRGQQVTLSCSPISGHRSVSWYQQTPGQGLQFLFEYFSETQRNKGNFPGRFSGRQFSNSRSEMNVSTLELGDSALYLCASSFLAGETSTDTQYFGPGTRLTVL.

The chain combines TRBV29-1 with TRBJ1-1; checking the TCRdb D call of TRBD1 is not possible without DNA. The CDR3 consists of 14 residues. Germline V lookup: CDR1 SQVTM, CDR2 ANQGSEA. CDR3 sequence reads: CSVEFRDRDTEAFF.

The V call is TRBV29-1, the J call TRBJ2-5; TCRdb calls TRBD2, which cannot be checked without DNA. Germline V lookup: CDR1 SQVTM, CDR2 ANQGSEA. The length of the CDR3 is 15 residues. CDR3 region: CSVDFLAGGRETQYF.

The chain employs TRBV7-9 and TRBJ2-3; TCRdb's assignment of TRBD2 cannot be checked, as there is no DNA. This CDR3 is built from 14 residues. Germline V gene lookup returns CDR1 SEHNR and CDR2 FQNEAQ (reference sequence). The CDR3 spells CASSLAMAPDTQYF.

The rearrangement joins TRBV28 to TRBJ1-1; TCRdb lists TRBD1, though no DNA is available to test this call. CDR1 is MDHEN, CDR2 SYDVKM, per germline. The CDR3 runs 15 residues. CDR3 protein: CASSVLIRPNTEAFF.

The genes are TRBV11-3 and TRBJ2-1; with no DNA, the TCRdb D assignment of TRBD2 cannot be verified. There are 17 residues in the CDR3. Germline assignment: CDR1 SGHNT and CDR2 YENEEA. CDR3 loop: CASSPRSASGRYNEQFF.

The genes are TRBV7-3 and TRBJ1-6. CDR1 and CDR2 from the germline V gene are SGHTA and FQGTGA. The CDR3 extends over 15 amino acids. This chain's CDR3 is CASSLGPENYSPLHF.

V gene TRBV2 combines with J gene TRBJ2-1; TCRdb's assignment of TRBD1 cannot be checked, as there is no DNA. Germline V gene data show CDR1 as SNHLY and CDR2 as FYNNEI. This CDR3 has 13 amino acids. This chain's CDR3 is CASTYTRGNEQFF.

The chain carries TRBV15 and TRBJ1-3. CDR3 length equals 13 residues. Looked up from germline, CDR1 is LNHNV and CDR2 is YYDKDF (reference sequence). CDR3 sequence reads: CATGPAYGNTIYF.

The chain employs TRBV19 and TRBJ1-2; TCRdb reports TRBD1, a call that lacks DNA to check it against. CDR3 length: 13 residues. CDR1 is LNHDA and CDR2 is SQIVND in the germline V gene (reference sequence). CDR3 sequence reads: CASSIDRGRGYTF.

This rearrangement joins TRBV12-3 or TRBV12-4 to TRBJ2-7; there is no DNA to check the TCRdb D call of TRBD1. CDR3 length equals 19 residues. The CDR3 loop reads CASSDYQQPGILASYEQYF.